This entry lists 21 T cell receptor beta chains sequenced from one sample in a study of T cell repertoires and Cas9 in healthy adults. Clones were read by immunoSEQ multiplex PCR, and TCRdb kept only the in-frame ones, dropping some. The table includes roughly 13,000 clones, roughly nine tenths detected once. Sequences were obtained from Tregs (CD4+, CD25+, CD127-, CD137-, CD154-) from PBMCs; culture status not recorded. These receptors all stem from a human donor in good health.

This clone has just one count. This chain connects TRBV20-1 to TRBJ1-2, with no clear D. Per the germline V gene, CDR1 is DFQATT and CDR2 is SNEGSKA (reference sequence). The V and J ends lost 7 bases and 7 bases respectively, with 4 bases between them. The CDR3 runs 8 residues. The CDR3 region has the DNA TGCAGTGGGGGTGGCTACACCTTC. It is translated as CSGGGYTF.

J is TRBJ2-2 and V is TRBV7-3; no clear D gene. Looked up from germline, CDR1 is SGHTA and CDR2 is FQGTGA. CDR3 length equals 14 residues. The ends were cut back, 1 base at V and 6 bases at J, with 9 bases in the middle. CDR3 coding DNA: TGTGCCAGCAGCTTAATGGTGGGGTCCGGGGAGCTGTTTTTT. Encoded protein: CASSLMVGSGELFF.

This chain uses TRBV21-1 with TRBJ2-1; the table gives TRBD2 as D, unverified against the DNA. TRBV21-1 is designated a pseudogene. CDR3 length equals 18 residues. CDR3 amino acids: CASSKGGLAGQNYNEQFF. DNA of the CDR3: TGTGCCAGCAGCAAAGGGGGACTAGCGGGACAGAACTACAATGAGCAGTTCTTC.

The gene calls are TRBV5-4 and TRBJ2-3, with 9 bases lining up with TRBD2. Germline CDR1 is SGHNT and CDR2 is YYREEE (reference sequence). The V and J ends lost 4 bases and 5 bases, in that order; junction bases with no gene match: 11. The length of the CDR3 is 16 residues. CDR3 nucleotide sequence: TGTGCCAGCAGCCAAGGGGTTGCGGGAGGGAAAGATACGCAGTATTTT. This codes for CASSQGVAGGKDTQYF.

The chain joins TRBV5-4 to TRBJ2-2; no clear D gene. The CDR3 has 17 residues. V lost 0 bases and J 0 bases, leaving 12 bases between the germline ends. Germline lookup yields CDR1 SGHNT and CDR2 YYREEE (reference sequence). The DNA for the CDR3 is TGTGCCAGCAGCTTGGGACCAGTGAGAGCGAACACCGGGGAGCTGTTTTTT. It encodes CASSLGPVRANTGELFF. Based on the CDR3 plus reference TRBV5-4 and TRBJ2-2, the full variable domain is ETGVTQSPTHLIKTRGQQVTLRCSSQSGHNTVSWYQQALGQGPQFIFQYYREEENGRGNFPPRFSGLQFPNYSSELNVNALELDDSALYLCASSLGPVRANTGELFFGEGSRLTVL.

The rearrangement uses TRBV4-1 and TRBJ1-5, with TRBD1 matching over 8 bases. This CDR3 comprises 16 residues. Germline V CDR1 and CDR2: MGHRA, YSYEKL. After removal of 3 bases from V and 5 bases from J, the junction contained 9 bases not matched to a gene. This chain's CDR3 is CASSHGQGAYHQPQHF. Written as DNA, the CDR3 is TGCGCCAGCAGCCATGGACAGGGAGCGTATCATCAGCCCCAGCATTTT.

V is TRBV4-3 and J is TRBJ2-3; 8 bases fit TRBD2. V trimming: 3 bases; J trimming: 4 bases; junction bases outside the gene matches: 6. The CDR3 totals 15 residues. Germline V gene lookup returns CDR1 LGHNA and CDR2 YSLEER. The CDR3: CASSQGRAGADTQYF. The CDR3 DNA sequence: TGCGCCAGCAGCCAGGGTCGAGCGGGGGCAGATACGCAGTATTTT.

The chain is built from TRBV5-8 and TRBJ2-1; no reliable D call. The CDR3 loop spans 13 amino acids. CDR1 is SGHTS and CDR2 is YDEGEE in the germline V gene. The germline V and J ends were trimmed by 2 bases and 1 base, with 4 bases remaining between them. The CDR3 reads CASSLNSYNEQFF. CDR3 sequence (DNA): TGTGCCAGCAGCTTAAATTCCTACAATGAGCAGTTCTTC.

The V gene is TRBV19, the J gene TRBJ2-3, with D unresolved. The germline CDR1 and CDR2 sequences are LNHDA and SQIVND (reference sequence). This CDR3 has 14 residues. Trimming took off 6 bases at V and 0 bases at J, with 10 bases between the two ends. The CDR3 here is CASSSHLSTDTQYF. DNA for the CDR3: TGTGCCAGTAGCTCCCACCTTAGCACAGATACGCAGTATTTT.

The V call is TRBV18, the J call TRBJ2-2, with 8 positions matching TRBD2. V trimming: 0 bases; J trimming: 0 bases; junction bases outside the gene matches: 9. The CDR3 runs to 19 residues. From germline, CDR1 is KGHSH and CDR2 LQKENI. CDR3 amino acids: CASSPPAGGPFANTGELFF. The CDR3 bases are TGTGCCAGCTCACCACCGGCGGGAGGACCGTTCGCGAACACCGGGGAGCTGTTTTTT.

CDR3 protein: CASSLQTGSLGELFF. The CDR3, as DNA: TGCGCCAGCAGCCTCCAGACAGGTTCCCTCGGGGAGCTGTTTTTT. The rearrangement uses TRBV5-1 and TRBJ2-2, with D perhaps matching TRBD1 (6 bases). Per the germline V gene, CDR1 is SGHRS and CDR2 is YFSETQ. The CDR3 consists of 15 residues. V shed 4 bases and J shed 7 bases, with 17 bases lying between them.

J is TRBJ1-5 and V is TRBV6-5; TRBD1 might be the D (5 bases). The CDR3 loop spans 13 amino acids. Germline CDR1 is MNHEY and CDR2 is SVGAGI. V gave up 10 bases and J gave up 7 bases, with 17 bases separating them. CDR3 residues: CATATALRQPQHF. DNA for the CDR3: TGTGCCACCGCGACAGCCTTGAGGCAGCCCCAGCATTTT.

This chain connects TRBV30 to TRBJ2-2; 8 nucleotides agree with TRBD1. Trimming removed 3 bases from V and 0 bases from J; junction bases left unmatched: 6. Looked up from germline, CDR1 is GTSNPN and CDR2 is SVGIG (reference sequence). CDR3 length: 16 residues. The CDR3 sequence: CAWRRSDRANTGELFF. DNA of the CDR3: TGTGCCTGGAGACGATCGGACAGGGCGAACACCGGGGAGCTGTTTTTT.

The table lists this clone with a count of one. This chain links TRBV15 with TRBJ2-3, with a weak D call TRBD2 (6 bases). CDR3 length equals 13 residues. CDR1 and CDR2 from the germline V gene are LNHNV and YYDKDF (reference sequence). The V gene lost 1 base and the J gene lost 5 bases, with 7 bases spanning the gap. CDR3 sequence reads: CATSRGRGDTQYF. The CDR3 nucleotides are TGTGCCACCAGCAGAGGGAGGGGAGATACGCAGTATTTT. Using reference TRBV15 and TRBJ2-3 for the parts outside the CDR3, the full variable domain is DAMVIQNPRYQVTQFGKPVTLSCSQTLNHNVMYWYQQKSSQAPKLLFHYYDKDFNNEADTPDNFQSRRPNTSFCFLDIRSPGLGDTAMYLCATSRGRGDTQYFGPGTRLTVL.

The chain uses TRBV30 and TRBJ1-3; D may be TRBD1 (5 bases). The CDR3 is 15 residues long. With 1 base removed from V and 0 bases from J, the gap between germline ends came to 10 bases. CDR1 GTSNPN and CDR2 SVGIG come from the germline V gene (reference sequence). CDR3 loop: CAWSGTPSSGNTIYF. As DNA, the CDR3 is TGTGCCTGGAGTGGGACACCCTCCTCTGGAAACACCATATATTTT. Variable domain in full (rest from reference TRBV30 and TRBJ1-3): SQTIHQWPATLVQPVGSPLSLECTVEGTSNPNLYWYRQAAGRGLQLLFYSVGIGQISSEVPQNLSASRPQDRQFILSSKKLLLSDSGFYLCAWSGTPSSGNTIYFGEGSWLTVV.

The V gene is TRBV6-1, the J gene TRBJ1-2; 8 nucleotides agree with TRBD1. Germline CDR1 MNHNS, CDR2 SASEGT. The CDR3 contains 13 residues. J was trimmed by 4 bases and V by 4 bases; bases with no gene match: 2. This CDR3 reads CASSGGTGYGYTF. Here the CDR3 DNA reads TGTGCCAGCAGTGGGGGGACAGGCTATGGCTACACCTTC.

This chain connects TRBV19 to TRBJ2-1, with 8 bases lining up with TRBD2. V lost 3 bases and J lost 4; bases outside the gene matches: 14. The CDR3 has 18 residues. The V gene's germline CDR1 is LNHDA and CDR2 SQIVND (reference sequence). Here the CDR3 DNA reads TGTGCCAGTAGTATTTCCCCCCCTGGGGTAGCGGGGTACAATGAGCAGTTCTTC. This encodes CASSISPPGVAGYNEQFF.

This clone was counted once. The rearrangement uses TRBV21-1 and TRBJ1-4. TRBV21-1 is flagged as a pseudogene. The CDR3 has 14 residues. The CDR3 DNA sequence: TGTGCCAGCAGCAAAGCGCTAGAGTGTGAAAAACTGTTTTTT. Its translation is CASSKALECEKLFF.

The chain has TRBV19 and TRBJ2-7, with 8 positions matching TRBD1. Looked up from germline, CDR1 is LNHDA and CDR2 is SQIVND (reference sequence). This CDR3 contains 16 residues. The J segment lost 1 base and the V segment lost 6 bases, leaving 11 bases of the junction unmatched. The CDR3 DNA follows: TGTGCCAGTAGCAAATGGACAGGGCGGAAATCCTACGAGCAGTACTTC. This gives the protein CASSKWTGRKSYEQYF.

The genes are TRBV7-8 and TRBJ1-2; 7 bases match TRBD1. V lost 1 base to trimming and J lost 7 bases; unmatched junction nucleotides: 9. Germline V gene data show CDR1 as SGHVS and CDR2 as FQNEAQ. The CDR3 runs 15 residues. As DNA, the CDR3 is TGTGCCAGCAGCTTAGTTTGGACGGGACAGCCTGGCTACACCTTC. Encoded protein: CASSLVWTGQPGYTF.

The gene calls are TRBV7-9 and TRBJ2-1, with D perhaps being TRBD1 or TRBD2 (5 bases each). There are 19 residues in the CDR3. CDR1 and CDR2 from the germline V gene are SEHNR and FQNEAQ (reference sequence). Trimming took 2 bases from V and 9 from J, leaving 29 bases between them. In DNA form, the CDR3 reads TGTGCCAGCAGCTTATTTCGGCGCTCGTTTGTGGGGGACCGGGTTGAGCAGTTCTTC. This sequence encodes CASSLFRRSFVGDRVEQFF.